These 8 T cell receptor beta chains share one sample of origin, sequenced in a study of T cells in Graves' hyperthyroidism and ophthalmopathy. The investigators amplified TCR beta CDR3 regions from RNA transcripts. The HTBI primer set served for first-round RT-PCR of the TCR CDR3. Each CDR3 protein is one row after TCRdb ran MiXCR on the multiplex PCR reads. Counted here are 500,000 to 600,000 distinct CDR3 sequences, 46% occurring once; the ten biggest clones make up about 40%. The sample was peripheral blood or thyroid tissue (not recorded which). Receptors originate from an adult woman with Graves' disease, either hyperthyroidism or ophthalmopathy (not recorded which).

The chain links TRBV10-2 to TRBJ2-7, with D uncertain. This CDR3 comprises 10 residues. Germline V gene data show CDR1 as WSHSY and CDR2 as SAAADI. V was trimmed by 3 bases and J by 9 bases, leaving 6 bases between them. Written as DNA, the CDR3 is TGCGCCAGCAGTGACTCCGGGCAGTACTTC. The encoded protein is CASSDSGQYF.

The chain is built from TRBV5-5 and TRBJ1-4, with D possibly TRBD1 on 6 matching bases. Trimming cost V 4 bases and J 7 bases, with 20 bases left between them. This CDR3 has 16 residues. In germline, CDR1 is SGHKS, CDR2 YYEKEE (reference sequence). CDR3 amino acids: CASSRRLPGAAEKLFF. Here the CDR3 DNA reads TGTGCCAGCAGCCGAAGGCTCCCAGGGGCGGCTGAAAAACTGTTTTTT. Full variable domain (rest looked up from reference TRBV5-5 and TRBJ1-4): DAGVTQSPTHLIKTRGQQVTLRCSPISGHKSVSWYQQVLGQGPQFIFQYYEKEERGRGNFPDRFSARQFPNYSSELNVNALLLGDSALYLCASSRRLPGAAEKLFFGSGTQLSVL.

V and J are TRBV7-2 and TRBJ2-2, with no clear D. This CDR3 has 14 residues. Germline V CDR1 and CDR2: SGHTA, FQGNSA. V was trimmed by 2 bases and J by 5 bases, leaving 9 bases between them. The CDR3 DNA is TGTGCCAGCAGCTTATCAGTTTGGACCGGGGAGCTGTTTTTT. Encoded protein: CASSLSVWTGELFF.

This clonotype occurred once. The V gene is TRBV7-2, the J gene TRBJ1-2; D is perhaps TRBD1 (5 bases). Looked up from germline, CDR1 is SGHTA and CDR2 is FQGNSA. V lost 1 base to trimming and J lost 8 bases, with 23 bases between them. This CDR3 is 17 amino acids long. CDR3 in DNA: TGTGCCAGCAGCTTAGTCCAGACCGGGGGTCCCGCTGGCGGCTACACCTTC. Encoded protein: CASSLVQTGGPAGGYTF.

This chain uses TRBV20-1 with TRBJ2-7; no clear D. This CDR3 has 11 amino acids. The ends were cut back, 6 bases at V and 2 bases at J, with 8 bases in the middle. The germline V gene has CDR1 DFQATT and CDR2 SNEGSKA (reference sequence). The CDR3 bases are TGCAGTGCCCCCAATCCCTACGAGCAGTACTTC. Translated: CSAPNPYEQYF.

The table lists this clonotype with many counts. V is TRBV2 and J is TRBJ1-2, with TRBD1 identical over 9 bases. V shed 6 bases, J shed 2 bases, and the junction held 7 bases outside the gene matches. The CDR3 covers 15 residues. Germline CDR1 reads SNHLY; CDR2 reads FYNNEI. CDR3 nucleotides: TGTGCCAGCAGAGTATCCGGGACAGGGAACTATGGCTACACCTTC. Its translation is CASRVSGTGNYGYTF.

The sample holds many counts of this clonotype. The gene calls are TRBV5-4 and TRBJ2-5; TRBD1 is a possible D gene (7 bases). Germline V gives CDR1 SGHNT, CDR2 YYREEE (reference sequence). V was pared by 2 bases and J by 5 bases, with 19 bases between. CDR3 size: 16 residues. The CDR3 protein is CASSFDRAAGGETQYF. As DNA, the CDR3 is TGTGCCAGCAGCTTCGACCGCGCGGCAGGGGGGGAGACCCAGTACTTC.

V and J are TRBV10-3 and TRBJ1-1, with TRBD1 as a possible D gene (6 bases). The CDR3 length is 12 residues. Trimming left V 5 bases short and J 7 bases short, with 11 bases between. The germline V gene encodes CDR1 ENHRY and CDR2 SYGVKD. The CDR3, as DNA: TGTGCCATCAGTCTGGACAGCAATGAAGCTTTCTTT. Translating gives CAISLDSNEAFF.